This T cell receptor (beta chain) was sequenced during a study of tissue T cells after allogeneic stem cell transplantation. Study results and limitations: Across patients, clones rarely overlapped, yet motif clusters were shared tissue-specifically. Some tissue clones might be persisting host cells; their alloreactivity or antigen specificity was not determined.

The time point denotes: mouse harvest day 7 after allogeneic transplant. The graft held 10^6 splenic CD5+ T cells and 10^7 T-cell-depleted bone marrow cells. This mouse GVHD model was MHC-mismatched B6 to BALB/c, profiled day 7 or 14. The V and J ends lost 0 bases and 4 bases, in that order; junction bases with no gene match: 2. The CDR3 length is 14 residues. CDR1 is KGHPV, CDR2 FQNQEV, per germline (reference sequence). This clone rates as medium-sized. What it recognizes is unknown. Each gene name is a mouse one. The CDR3 end lies 1 residue beyond the end of the read and is filled in from the germline J gene. Survey-depth TCRbeta CDR3 sequencing reported V/J genes and productive frequencies. Clones were sequenced by immunoSEQ multiplex PCR, and TCRdb holds only the in-frame ones, with some missing. The data hold 5,500 to 7,000 clones, with 40% to 50% observed a single time.

This chain connects TRBV26 to TRBJ2-7; the match to TRBD2 covers 8 bases. Material: gut tissue. The sequence was collected from a female BALB/c mouse given C57BL/6 T cells with graft-versus-host disease after an allogeneic hematopoietic cell transplant. CDR3 sequence reads: CASSLSTGGYEQYF. The sequenced part of the CDR3 DNA is TGTGCCAGCAGTCTGTCAACTGGGGGTTATGAACAGTAC.